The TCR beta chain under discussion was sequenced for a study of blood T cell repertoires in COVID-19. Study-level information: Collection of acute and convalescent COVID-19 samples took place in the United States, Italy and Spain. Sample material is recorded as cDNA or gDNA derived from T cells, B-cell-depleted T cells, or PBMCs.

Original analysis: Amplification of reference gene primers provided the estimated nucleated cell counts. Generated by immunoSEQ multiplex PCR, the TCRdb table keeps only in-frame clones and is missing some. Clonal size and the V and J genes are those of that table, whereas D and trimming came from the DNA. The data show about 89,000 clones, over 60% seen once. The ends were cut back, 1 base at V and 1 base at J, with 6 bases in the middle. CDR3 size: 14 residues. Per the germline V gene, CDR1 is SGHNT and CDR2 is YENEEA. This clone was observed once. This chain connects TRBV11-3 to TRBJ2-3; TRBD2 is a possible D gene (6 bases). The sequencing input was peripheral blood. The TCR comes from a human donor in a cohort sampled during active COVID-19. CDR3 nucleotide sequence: TGTGCCAGCAGCTTAGGCGGGGGCACAGATACGCAGTATTTT. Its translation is CASSLGGGTDTQYF.